Sequencing of this T cell receptor beta chain was carried out in a study of OX40 agonist ivuxolimab in advanced cancers. The method was immunoSEQ multiplex PCR; TCRdb's version includes in-frame clones alone and lacks a portion of them. The table records approximately 99,000 clones, 95% to 96% of them present only once. The germline V gene has CDR1 SEHNR and CDR2 FQNEAQ (reference sequence). CDR3 length: 13 residues. V lost 3 bases to trimming and J lost 6 bases, with 9 bases between them. The TCR sequence derives from an adult with an advanced solid tumor such as melanoma, head and neck, liver or kidney cancer. This chain links TRBV7-9 with TRBJ2-1; D unresolved. The sequencing here drew on CD4+ or CD8+ T cells sorted from blood, taken in a trial of the OX40 agonist ivuxolimab. The DNA for the CDR3 is TGTGCCAGCAGCTTCCTCAAGGGCAATGAGCAGTTCTTC. This gives the protein CASSFLKGNEQFF.